This T cell receptor beta chain was recovered during a study of blood T cells in healthy people across ages. General study points: Total diversity from one million sequenced T cells was likely underestimated. Correlation between TCR beta diversity and naive T cell percentage was strong.

This clonotype was seen a few times. Its antigen is undetermined. RNA extraction gave at least 5 micrograms of total RNA per sample. CDR1 and CDR2 (germline): KGHDR, SFDVKD. The CDR3 has 16 amino acids. V lost 10 bases and J lost 1; bases outside the gene matches: 10. A second roughly 6 to 12 cycle PCR used barcoded and J-beta primers. Each CDR3 protein is one row after TCRdb ran MiXCR on the 5' RACE reads. The data show some 760,000 distinct CDR3 sequences, 20% to 30% seen once. This sample was shared with a second study, whose subject was T cells of mothers and their children. As reported in that work: A handful of children and their three healthy Caucasian mothers were the donors.

The sequencing sample was made of blood. The chain has TRBV24-1 and TRBJ2-1, with 9 bases lining up with TRBD1. The sequence came from a boy aged 5-17 years in good health. The CDR3 coding sequence is TGTGCCACTTCAATCACCGGGACAGGGTCCTACAATGAGCAGTTCTTC. Its protein is CATSITGTGSYNEQFF.